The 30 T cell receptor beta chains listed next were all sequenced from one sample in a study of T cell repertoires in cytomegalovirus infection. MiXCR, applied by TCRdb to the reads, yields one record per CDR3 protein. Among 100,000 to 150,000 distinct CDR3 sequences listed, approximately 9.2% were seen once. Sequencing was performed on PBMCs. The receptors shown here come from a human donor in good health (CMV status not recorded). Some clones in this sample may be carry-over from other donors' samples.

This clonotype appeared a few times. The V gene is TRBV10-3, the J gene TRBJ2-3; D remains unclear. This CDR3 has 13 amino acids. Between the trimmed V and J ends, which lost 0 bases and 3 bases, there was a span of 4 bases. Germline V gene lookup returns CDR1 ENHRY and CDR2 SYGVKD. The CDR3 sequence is CAISESGTDTQYF. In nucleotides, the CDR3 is TGTGCCATCAGTGAGTCGGGGACAGATACGCAGTATTTT.

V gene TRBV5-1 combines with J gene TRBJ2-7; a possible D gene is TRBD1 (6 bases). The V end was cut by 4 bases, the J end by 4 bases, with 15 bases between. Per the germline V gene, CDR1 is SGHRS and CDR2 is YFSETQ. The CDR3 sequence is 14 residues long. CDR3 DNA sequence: TGCGCCAGCAGCCTCGGGGACATCCCGTACGAGCAGTACTTC. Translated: CASSLGDIPYEQYF.

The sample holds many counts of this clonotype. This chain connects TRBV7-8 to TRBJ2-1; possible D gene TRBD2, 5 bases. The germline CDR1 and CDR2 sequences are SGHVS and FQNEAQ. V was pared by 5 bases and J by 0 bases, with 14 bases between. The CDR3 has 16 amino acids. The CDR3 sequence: CASSLRDGGSYNEQFF. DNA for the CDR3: TGTGCCAGCAGCCTACGAGACGGAGGCTCCTACAATGAGCAGTTCTTC.

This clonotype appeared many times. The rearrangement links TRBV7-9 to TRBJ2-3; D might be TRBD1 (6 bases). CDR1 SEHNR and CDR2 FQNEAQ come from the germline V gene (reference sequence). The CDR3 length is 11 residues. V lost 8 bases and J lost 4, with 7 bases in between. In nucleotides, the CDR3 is TGTGCCAGCGGGGGCGCAGATACGCAGTATTTT. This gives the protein CASGGADTQYF.

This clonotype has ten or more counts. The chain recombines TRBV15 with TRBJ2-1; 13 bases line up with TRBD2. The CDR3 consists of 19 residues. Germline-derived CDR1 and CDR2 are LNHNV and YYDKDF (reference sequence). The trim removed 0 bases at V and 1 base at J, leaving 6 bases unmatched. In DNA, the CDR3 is TGTGCCACCAGCAGAGATCCCGGGACTAGCGGGGTTTCCTACAATGAGCAGTTCTTC. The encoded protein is CATSRDPGTSGVSYNEQFF.

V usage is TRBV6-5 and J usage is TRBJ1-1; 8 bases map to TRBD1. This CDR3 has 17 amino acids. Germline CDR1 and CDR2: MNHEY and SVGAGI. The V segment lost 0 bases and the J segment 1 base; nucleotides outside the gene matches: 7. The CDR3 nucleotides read TGTGCCAGCAGTTACTCCGGCCTGGGACAGGCGAACACTGAAGCTTTCTTT. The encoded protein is CASSYSGLGQANTEAFF.

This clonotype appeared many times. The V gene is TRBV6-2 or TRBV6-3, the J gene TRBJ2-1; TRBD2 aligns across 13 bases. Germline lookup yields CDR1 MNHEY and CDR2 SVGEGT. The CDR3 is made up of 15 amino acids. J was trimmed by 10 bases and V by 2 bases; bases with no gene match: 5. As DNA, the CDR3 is TGTGCCAGCAGTTACGGTGGACTAGCGGGGGACGAGCAGTTCTTC. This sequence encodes CASSYGGLAGDEQFF.

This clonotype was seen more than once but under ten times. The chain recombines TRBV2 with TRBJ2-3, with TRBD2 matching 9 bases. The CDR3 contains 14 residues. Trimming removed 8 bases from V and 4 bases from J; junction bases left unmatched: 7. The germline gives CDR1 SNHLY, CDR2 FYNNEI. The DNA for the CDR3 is TGTGCCAGCGGCCAGCGGGGGGCTGCAGATACGCAGTATTTT. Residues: CASGQRGAADTQYF. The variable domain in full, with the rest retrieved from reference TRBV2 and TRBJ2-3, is EPEVTQTPSHQVTQMGQEVILRCVPISNHLYFYWYRQILGQKVEFLVSFYNNEISEKSEIFDDQFSVERPDGSNFTLKIRSTKLEDSAMYFCASGQRGAADTQYFGPGTRLTVL.

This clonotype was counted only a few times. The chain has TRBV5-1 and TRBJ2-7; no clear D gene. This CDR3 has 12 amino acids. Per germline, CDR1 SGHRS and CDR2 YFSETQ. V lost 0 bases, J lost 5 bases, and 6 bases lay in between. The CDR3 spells CASSLVLDEQYF. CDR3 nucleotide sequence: TGCGCCAGCAGCTTGGTTTTAGACGAGCAGTACTTC.

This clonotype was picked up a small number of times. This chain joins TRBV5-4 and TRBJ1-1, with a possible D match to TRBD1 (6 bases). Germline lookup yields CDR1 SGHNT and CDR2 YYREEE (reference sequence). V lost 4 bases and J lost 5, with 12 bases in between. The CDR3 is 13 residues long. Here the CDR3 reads CASSPGVRTEAFF. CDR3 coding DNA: TGTGCCAGCAGCCCAGGGGTTCGGACTGAAGCTTTCTTT.

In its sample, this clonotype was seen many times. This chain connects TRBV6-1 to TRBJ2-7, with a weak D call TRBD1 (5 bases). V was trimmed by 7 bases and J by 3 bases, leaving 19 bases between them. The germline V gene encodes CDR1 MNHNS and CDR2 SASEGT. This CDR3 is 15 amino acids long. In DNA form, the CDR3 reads TGTGCCAGCACCGAACCGGGCTCTACAGGCTACGAGCAGTACTTC. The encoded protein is CASTEPGSTGYEQYF.

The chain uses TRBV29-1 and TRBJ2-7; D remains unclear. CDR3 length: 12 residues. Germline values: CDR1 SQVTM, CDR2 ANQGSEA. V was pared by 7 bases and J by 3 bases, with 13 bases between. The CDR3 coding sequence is TGCAGCGCTCGCGAGTATAACTACGAGCAGTACTTC. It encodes CSAREYNYEQYF.

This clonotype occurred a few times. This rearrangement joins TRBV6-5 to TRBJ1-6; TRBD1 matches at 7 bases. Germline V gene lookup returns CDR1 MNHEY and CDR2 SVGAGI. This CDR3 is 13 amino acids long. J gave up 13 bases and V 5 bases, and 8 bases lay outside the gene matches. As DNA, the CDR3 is TGTGCCAGCAGTAACGCTGACAGGGCTCCCCTCCACTTT. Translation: CASSNADRAPLHF.

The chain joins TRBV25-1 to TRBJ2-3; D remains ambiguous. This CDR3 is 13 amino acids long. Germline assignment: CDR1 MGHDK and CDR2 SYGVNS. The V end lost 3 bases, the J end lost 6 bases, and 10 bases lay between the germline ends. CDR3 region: CASSDPKLDTQYF. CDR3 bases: TGTGCCAGCAGTGACCCTAAACTCGATACGCAGTATTTT. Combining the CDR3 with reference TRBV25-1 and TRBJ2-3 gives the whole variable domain EADIYQTPRYLVIGTGKKITLECSQTMGHDKMYWYQQDPGMELHLIHYSYGVNSTEKGDLSSESTVSRIRTEHFPLTLESARPSHTSQYLCASSDPKLDTQYFGPGTRLTVL.

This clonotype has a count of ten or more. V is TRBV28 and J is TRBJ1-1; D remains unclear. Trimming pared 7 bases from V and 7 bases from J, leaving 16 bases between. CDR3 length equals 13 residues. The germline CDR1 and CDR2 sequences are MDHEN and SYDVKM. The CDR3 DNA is TGTGCCAGCACCGGACGGGCTGACCTTGAAGCTTTCTTT. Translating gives CASTGRADLEAFF.

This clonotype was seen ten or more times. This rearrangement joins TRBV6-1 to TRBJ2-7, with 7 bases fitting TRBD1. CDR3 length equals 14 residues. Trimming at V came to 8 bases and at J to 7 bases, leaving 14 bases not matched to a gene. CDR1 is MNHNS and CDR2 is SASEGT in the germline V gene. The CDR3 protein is CASGTGTALREQYF. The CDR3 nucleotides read TGTGCCAGCGGTACCGGGACAGCGCTAAGGGAGCAGTACTTC.

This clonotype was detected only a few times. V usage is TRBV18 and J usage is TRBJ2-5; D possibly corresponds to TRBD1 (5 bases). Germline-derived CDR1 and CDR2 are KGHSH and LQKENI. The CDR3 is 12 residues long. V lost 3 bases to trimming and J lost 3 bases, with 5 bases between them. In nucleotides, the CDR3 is TGTGCCAGCTCACCCAGGGAAGAGACCCAGTACTTC. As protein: CASSPREETQYF.

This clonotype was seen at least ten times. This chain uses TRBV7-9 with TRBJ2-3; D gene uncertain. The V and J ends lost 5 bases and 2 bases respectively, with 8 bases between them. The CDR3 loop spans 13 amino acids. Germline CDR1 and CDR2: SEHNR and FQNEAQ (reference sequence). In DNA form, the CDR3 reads TGTGCCAGCAGCCCTCTGGACACAGATACGCAGTATTTT. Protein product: CASSPLDTDTQYF. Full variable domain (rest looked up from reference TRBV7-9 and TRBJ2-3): DTGVSQNPRHKITKRGQNVTFRCDPISEHNRLYWYRQTLGQGPEFLTYFQNEAQLEKSRLLSDRFSAERPKGSFSTLEIQRTEQGDSAMYLCASSPLDTDTQYFGPGTRLTVL.

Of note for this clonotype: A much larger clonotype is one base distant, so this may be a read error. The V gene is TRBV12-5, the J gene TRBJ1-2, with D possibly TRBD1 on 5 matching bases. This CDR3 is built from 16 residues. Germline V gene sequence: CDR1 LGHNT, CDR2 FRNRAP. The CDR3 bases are TGTGCTAGAGGTTTGATGACCGGGACCGAGATCTATGGCTACACCTTC. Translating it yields CARGLMTGTEIYGYTF.

As DNA, the CDR3 is TGTGCCAGCAGTTATCTTAGCGGCGGAATCTACGAGCAGTACTTC. This encodes CASSYLSGGIYEQYF. V and J are TRBV6-5 and TRBJ2-7, with D possibly matching TRBD2 (6 bases). In germline, CDR1 is MNHEY, CDR2 SVGAGI. With 3 bases removed from V and 3 bases from J, the gap between germline ends came to 15 bases. The CDR3 has 15 amino acids.

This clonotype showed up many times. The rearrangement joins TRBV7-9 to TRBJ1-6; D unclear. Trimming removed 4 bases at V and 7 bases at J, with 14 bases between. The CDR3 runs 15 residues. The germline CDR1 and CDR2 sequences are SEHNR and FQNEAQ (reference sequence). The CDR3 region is CASSYLAGSNSPLHF. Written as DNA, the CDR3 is TGTGCCAGCAGCTATCTTGCGGGCTCGAATTCACCCCTCCACTTT.

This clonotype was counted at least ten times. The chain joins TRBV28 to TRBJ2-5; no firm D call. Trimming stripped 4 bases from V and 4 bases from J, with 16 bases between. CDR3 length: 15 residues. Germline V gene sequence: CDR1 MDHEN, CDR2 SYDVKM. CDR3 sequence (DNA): TGTGCCAGCAGTTCGCCGATACGCGGACGAGAGACCCAGTACTTC. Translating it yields CASSSPIRGRETQYF.

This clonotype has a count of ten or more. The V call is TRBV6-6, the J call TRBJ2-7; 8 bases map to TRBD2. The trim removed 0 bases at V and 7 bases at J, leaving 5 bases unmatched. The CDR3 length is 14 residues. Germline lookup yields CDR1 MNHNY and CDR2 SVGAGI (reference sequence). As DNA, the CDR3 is TGTGCCAGCAGTTACTCGGGGACTAGGGAAGAGCAGTACTTC. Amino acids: CASSYSGTREEQYF.

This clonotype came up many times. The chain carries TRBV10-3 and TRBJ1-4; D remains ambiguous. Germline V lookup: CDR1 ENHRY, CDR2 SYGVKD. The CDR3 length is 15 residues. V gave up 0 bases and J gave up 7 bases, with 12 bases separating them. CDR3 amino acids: CAISESNGGFEKLFF. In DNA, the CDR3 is TGTGCCATCAGTGAGTCGAACGGAGGGTTTGAAAAACTGTTTTTT.

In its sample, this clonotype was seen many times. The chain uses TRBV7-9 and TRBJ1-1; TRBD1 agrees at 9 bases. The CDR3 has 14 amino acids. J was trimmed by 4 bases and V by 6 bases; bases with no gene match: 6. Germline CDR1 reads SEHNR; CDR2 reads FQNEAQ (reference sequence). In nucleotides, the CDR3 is TGTGCCAGCAGAACGGGACAGGGAGGCACTGAAGCTTTCTTT. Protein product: CASRTGQGGTEAFF.

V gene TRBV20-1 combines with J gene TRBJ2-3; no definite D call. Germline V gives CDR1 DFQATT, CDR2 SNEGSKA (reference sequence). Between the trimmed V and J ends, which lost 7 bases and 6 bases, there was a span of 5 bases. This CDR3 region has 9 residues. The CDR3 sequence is CSVGDTQYF. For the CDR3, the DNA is TGCAGTGTCGGGGATACGCAGTATTTT.

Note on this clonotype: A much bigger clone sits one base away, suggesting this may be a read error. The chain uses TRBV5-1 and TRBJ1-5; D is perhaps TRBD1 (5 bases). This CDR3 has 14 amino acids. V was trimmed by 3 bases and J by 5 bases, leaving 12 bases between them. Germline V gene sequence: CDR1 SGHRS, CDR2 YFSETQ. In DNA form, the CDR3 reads TGCGCCAGCAGCTCGTCAGGGACCGATCAGCCCCAGCATTTT. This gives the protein CASSSSGTDQPQHF. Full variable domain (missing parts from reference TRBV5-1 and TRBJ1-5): KAGVTQTPRYLIKTRGQQVTLSCSPISGHRSVSWYQQTPGQGLQFLFEYFSETQRNKGNFPGRFSGRQFSNSRSEMNVSTLELGDSALYLCASSSSGTDQPQHFGDGTRLSIL.

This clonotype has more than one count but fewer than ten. The CDR3: CASSLAGETGEQFF. In DNA form, the CDR3 reads TGCGCCAGCAGCTTGGCCGGGGAGACAGGTGAGCAGTTCTTC. The chain recombines TRBV5-1 with TRBJ2-1; D perhaps matches TRBD1 (6 bases). Germline CDR1 reads SGHRS; CDR2 reads YFSETQ. This CDR3 has 14 residues. V dropped 0 bases and J dropped 9 bases, with 13 bases sitting between them.

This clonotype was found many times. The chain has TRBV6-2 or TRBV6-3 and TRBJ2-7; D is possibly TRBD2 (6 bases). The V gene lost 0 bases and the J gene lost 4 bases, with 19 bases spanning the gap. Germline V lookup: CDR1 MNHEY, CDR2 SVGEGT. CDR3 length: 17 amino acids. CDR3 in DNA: TGTGCCAGCAGTTACTCGAACCACGGGACTTTCAGATACGAGCAGTACTTC. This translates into CASSYSNHGTFRYEQYF.

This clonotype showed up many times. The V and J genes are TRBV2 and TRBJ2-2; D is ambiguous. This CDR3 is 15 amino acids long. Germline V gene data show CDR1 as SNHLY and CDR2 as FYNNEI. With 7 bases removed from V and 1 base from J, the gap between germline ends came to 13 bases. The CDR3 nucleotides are TGTGCCAGCACTGAGACGACAATGAACACCGGGGAGCTGTTTTTT. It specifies CASTETTMNTGELFF.